This T cell receptor beta chain was obtained from a study of blood T cell repertoires in COVID-19. Study context: Acute-phase and convalescent COVID-19 samples originated in the United States, Italy and Spain.

V was trimmed by 5 bases and J by 6 bases, leaving 8 bases between them. The CDR3 is made up of 12 amino acids. The V gene's germline CDR1 is MNHEY and CDR2 SVGEGT. Original analysis: Nucleated cell number was recorded as an estimate derived from reference gene primer amplification. Clones were sequenced by immunoSEQ multiplex PCR, and TCRdb holds only the in-frame ones, with some missing. V and J calls and clone size are given by that table; D and trimming were obtained from the DNA. The sample holds more than 200,000 clones, around nine tenths seen once. J is TRBJ2-1 and V is TRBV6-2 or TRBV6-3, with D perhaps matching TRBD2 (5 bases). The source of this sequence is a woman in her fifties or sixties with acute or convalescent COVID-19. What was sequenced was peripheral blood. CDR3 sequence reads: CASSRAGNEQFF. The CDR3 DNA is TGTGCCAGCAGTCGCGCGGGCAATGAGCAGTTCTTC.